These T cell receptor beta chains were read from a single sample in a study of blood T cells in healthy people across ages. TCRdb ran MiXCR on the 5' RACE reads and lists one entry per CDR3 protein. The sample lists more than 1,000,000 distinct CDR3 sequences; about 23% were seen once. This sample also appeared in a second study, on T cells of mothers and their children.

The material sequenced was blood. The source of these receptors is a girl aged 2 to 10 in good health. Both conserved end residues are trimmed from each CDR3.

V: TRBV12-3/TRBV12-4
J: TRBJ1-4
length: 13
CDR3: ANTGEAATNEKLF

V: TRBV7-2
J: TRBJ2-5
length: 13
CDR3: ASSFFRTGGETQY

V: TRBV20-1
J: TRBJ2-5
length: 9
CDR3: SARASETQY

V: TRBV5-1
J: TRBJ2-3
length: 13
CDR3: ASSLSTGGPDTQY

V: TRBV4-2
J: -
length: 14
CDR3: ASSQVFSGAVDEQY

V: TRBV12-3/TRBV12-4
J: TRBJ1-6
length: 11
CDR3: ASSRTDNSPLH

V: TRBV7-2
J: TRBJ1-1
length: 12
CDR3: AGKHGAPNTEAF

V: TRBV10-3
J: TRBJ2-7
length: 11
CDR3: AISEFGKYEQY

V: TRBV20-1
J: -
length: 11
CDR3: SFRQGASYEQY

V: TRBV19
J: TRBJ2-5
length: 13
CDR3: ASSIAGGLQETQY

V: TRBV27
J: TRBJ2-7
length: 14
CDR3: ASSLKGGVLPYEQY

V: TRBV29-1
J: TRBJ2-7
length: 12
CDR3: SVEGQDSSYEQY

V: TRBV14
J: -
length: 12
CDR3: ASSPGLARVEQF

V: TRBV9
J: TRBJ2-5
length: 12
CDR3: ASSVEGSVETQY

V: TRBV27
J: TRBJ1-4
length: 16
CDR3: ASSLRARRLQGNEKLF

V: TRBV14
J: TRBJ2-1
length: 13
CDR3: ASSPFDGGAAEQF

V: TRBV7-9
J: TRBJ2-1
length: 11
CDR3: ASSPSGTDEQF

V: TRBV21-1
J: TRBJ2-1
length: 10
CDR3: VSSKIGYEQF

V: TRBV7-2
J: -
length: 14
CDR3: ASSQSGTRGTYEQY

V: TRBV4-3
J: TRBJ1-2
length: 13
CDR3: ASSHVGQGANGYT

V: TRBV4-2
J: TRBJ2-1
length: 13
CDR3: ASSQALGEENEQS

V: TRBV28
J: TRBJ2-3
length: 14
CDR3: ASSVEVLAVPDTQY

V: TRBV6-5
J: TRBJ2-7
length: 12
CDR3: ASSYGGRGYEQY

V: TRBV4-1
J: TRBJ1-1
length: 14
CDR3: ASSQSKGAVNTEAF

V: TRBV6-2/TRBV6-3
J: TRBJ2-5
length: 11
CDR3: ASSYSGTPTQY

V: TRBV9
J: -
length: 12
CDR3: ASSSAKQGHEQY

V: TRBV28
J: -
length: 13
CDR3: ASSLWQGPSYEQY

V: TRBV6-1
J: TRBJ1-5
length: 12
CDR3: ASSPTGLNQPQH

V: TRBV28
J: TRBJ1-1
length: 13
CDR3: ASSLRSRWNTEAF

V: TRBV18
J: TRBJ2-5
length: 13
CDR3: ASSRGAGDGETQY

V: TRBV24-1
J: TRBJ1-1
length: 16
CDR3: ATRAEGQGIGDDTEAF

V: TRBV5-1
J: TRBJ2-6
length: 16
CDR3: ASSFRLAGGNGANVLT

V: TRBV5-1
J: -
length: 12
CDR3: ASSAAGGINEQF

V: TRBV6-5
J: TRBJ1-1
length: 11
CDR3: ASSYPDGPEAF

V: TRBV29-1
J: TRBJ2-1
length: 9
CDR3: SATRGNEQF

V: TRBV20-1
J: TRBJ2-5
length: 11
CDR3: SASGTPEETQY

V: TRBV11-2
J: TRBJ2-7
length: 18
CDR3: ASSLVGFSFTGGISYEQY

V: TRBV27
J: TRBJ2-5
length: 12
CDR3: ASSPWTADNERF

V: TRBV7-9
J: TRBJ1-6
length: 13
CDR3: ASSSSVEVRKPLH

V: TRBV7-9
J: TRBJ2-1
length: 14
CDR3: ASSWGEASSYNEQF

V: TRBV7-2
J: TRBJ2-5
length: 13
CDR3: ASSLGATTQETQY

V: TRBV5-1
J: TRBJ2-5
length: 10
CDR3: ASSLPAETQY

V: TRBV5-1
J: TRBJ2-7
length: 11
CDR3: ASSPTSAREQY

V: TRBV2
J: TRBJ2-1
length: 12
CDR3: ATGQGSSYNEQF

V: TRBV7-2
J: TRBJ2-7
length: 14
CDR3: ASSLSIGTSVSEQY

V: TRBV6-1
J: TRBJ2-5
length: 13
CDR3: ASTPVGLALETQY

V: TRBV5-1
J: TRBJ2-7
length: 13
CDR3: ASGPTGTSGYEQY

V: TRBV12-3/TRBV12-4
J: -
length: 13
CDR3: ASSLGGGNTYEQY

V: TRBV7-9
J: TRBJ2-5
length: 12
CDR3: ASSSLAQEETQY

V: TRBV12-3/TRBV12-4
J: -
length: 13
CDR3: ASSFSGGRDNEQF

V: TRBV4-3
J: TRBJ2-5
length: 11
CDR3: ASSQDADETQY

V: TRBV24-1
J: TRBJ2-3
length: 11
CDR3: ATFSEETDTQY

V: TRBV24-1
J: TRBJ2-3
length: 13
CDR3: AVSPTREGTDTQY